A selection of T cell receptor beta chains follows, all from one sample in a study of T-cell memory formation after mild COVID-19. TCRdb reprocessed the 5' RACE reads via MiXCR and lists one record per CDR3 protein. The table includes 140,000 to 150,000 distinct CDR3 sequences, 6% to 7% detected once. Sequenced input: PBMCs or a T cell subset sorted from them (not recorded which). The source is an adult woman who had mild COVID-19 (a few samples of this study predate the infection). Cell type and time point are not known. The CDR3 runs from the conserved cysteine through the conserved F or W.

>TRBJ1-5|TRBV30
CAWATRQGAPLSNQPQHF
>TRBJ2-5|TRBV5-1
CASSLGFGAGQETQYF
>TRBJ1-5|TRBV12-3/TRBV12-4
CASSLGRSNQPQHF
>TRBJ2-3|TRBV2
CASSPNNGADTQYF
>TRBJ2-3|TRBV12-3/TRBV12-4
CASSPVGRSTDTQYF
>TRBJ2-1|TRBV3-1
CASSPGASGVRWIF
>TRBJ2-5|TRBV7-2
CASSLRAGQETQYF
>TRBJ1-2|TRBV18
CASSPLLQGYYGYTF
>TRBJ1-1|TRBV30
CALDRADTEAFF
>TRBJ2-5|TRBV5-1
CASSFATSQGETQYF
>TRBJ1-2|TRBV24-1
CATSDSMGYGYTF
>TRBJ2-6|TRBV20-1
CSARDSRSGANVLTF
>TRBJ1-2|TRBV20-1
CSARVEEAGRGYTF
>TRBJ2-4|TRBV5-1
CASKGQEVDIQYF
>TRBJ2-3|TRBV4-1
CASSPLEQGTDTQYF
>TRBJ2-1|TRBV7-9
CASSLILGRNNEQFF